These 21 T cell receptor beta chains were all obtained from the same sample, sequenced in a study of cytomegalovirus exposure and HLA in healthy donors (TCRdb year 2017). The receptor library was made with the immunoSEQ multiplex PCR assay. A mixture of 60 forward primers for TCR Vbeta segments and 13 reverse primers for TCR Jbeta segments was used in the multiplex PCR. Held by TCRdb, this immuneACCESS table contains in-frame sequences only and omits some clones. Under half of the omission traces to an unresolved V gene where checked; the cause of the rest is unknown. This sample holds under 150,000 clones; 82% were observed only once. Clones ranked in the top ten supply less than 3% of the sample. Sequences were obtained from PBMCs. The source is a male donor in good health and CMV-seronegative.

This chain connects TRBV9 to TRBJ1-1; 11 bases line up with TRBD1. This CDR3 region has 17 residues. J gave up 3 bases and V 5 bases, and 12 bases lay outside the gene matches. Looked up from germline, CDR1 is SGDLS and CDR2 is YYNGEE. This chain's CDR3 is CASSHISGQGVDTEAFF. DNA for the CDR3: TGTGCCAGCAGTCATATATCGGGACAGGGGGTCGACACTGAAGCTTTCTTT.

The V and J genes are TRBV19 and TRBJ2-3, with no clear D. The germline V gene has CDR1 LNHDA and CDR2 SQIVND (reference sequence). This CDR3 comprises 14 residues. The V gene lost 6 bases and the J gene lost 2 bases, with 12 bases spanning the gap. CDR3 loop: CASRLRGTTDTQYF. The CDR3 bases are TGTGCCAGTAGGCTCCGAGGAACCACAGATACGCAGTATTTT. The entire variable domain, with the rest obtained from reference TRBV19 and TRBJ2-3, is as follows: DGGITQSPKYLFRKEGQNVTLSCEQNLNHDAMYWYRQDPGQGLRLIYYSQIVNDFQKGDIAEGYSVSREKKESFPLTVTSAQKNPTAFYLCASRLRGTTDTQYFGPGTRLTVL.

This clone came up once. The chain recombines TRBV29-1 with TRBJ2-5; D is uncertain. V lost 8 bases and J lost 4, with 17 bases in between. The CDR3 consists of 13 residues. The germline V gene has CDR1 SQVTM and CDR2 ANQGSEA. The CDR3 reads CSKTTARGETQYF. For the CDR3, the DNA is TGCAGCAAGACGACCGCGAGAGGAGAGACCCAGTACTTC.

The chain joins TRBV30 to TRBJ2-2; D not resolved. CDR1 and CDR2 from the germline V gene are GTSNPN and SVGIG (reference sequence). The V and J ends lost 4 bases and 7 bases respectively, with 13 bases between them. The CDR3 is 13 residues long. The CDR3 protein is CAWMGQVGGELFF. CDR3 sequence (DNA): TGTGCCTGGATGGGTCAGGTCGGCGGGGAGCTGTTTTTT.

The chain couples TRBV6-6 to TRBJ2-3; D might be TRBD1 (5 bases). This CDR3 region has 13 residues. Germline V gene lookup returns CDR1 MNHNY and CDR2 SVGAGI (reference sequence). Trimming shortened V by 4 bases and J by 4 bases, and 9 bases separated the two germline ends. The CDR3, as DNA: TGTGCCAGCAGTTCAGGGTTCCCAGATACGCAGTATTTT. This translates into CASSSGFPDTQYF.

The chain employs TRBV13 and TRBJ1-1; tentative D call: TRBD1 (6 bases). Germline V CDR1 and CDR2: PRHDT, FYEKMQ (reference sequence). V dropped 5 bases and J dropped 3 bases, with 16 bases sitting between them. The CDR3 sequence is 15 residues long. The CDR3 DNA reads TGTGCCAGCAGCACTCCACAGGGTTCCGACACTGAAGCTTTCTTT. Encoded protein: CASSTPQGSDTEAFF. Combining the CDR3 with reference TRBV13 and TRBJ1-1 gives the whole variable domain AAGVIQSPRHLIKEKRETATLKCYPIPRHDTVYWYQQGPGQDPQFLISFYEKMQSDKGSIPDRFSAQQFSDYHSELNMSSLELGDSALYFCASSTPQGSDTEAFFGQGTRLTVV.

To note about this clone: The junction departs from germline at one end; a sequencing error may be responsible. The chain recombines TRBV7-9 with TRBJ1-4, with D perhaps TRBD1 (5 bases). The CDR3 runs 16 residues. In germline, CDR1 is SEHNR, CDR2 FQNEAQ (reference sequence). CDR3 DNA sequence: TGTTCCAGCAGCCCAGTACCACACGGGGGTAATGAAAAACTGTTTTTT. It yields the protein CSSSPVPHGGNEKLFF. Full variable domain (missing parts from reference TRBV7-9 and TRBJ1-4): DTGVSQNPRHKITKRGQNVTFRCDPISEHNRLYWYRQTLGQGPEFLTYFQNEAQLEKSRLLSDRFSAERPKGSFSTLEIQRTEQGDSAMYLCSSSPVPHGGNEKLFFGSGTQLSVL.

This chain links TRBV11-2 with TRBJ2-1; TRBD2 matches at 13 bases. The CDR3 extends over 17 amino acids. The trim removed 5 bases at V and 3 bases at J, leaving 7 bases unmatched. The V gene's germline CDR1 is SGHAT and CDR2 FQNNGV. The CDR3 protein is CASSPGTSGMFYNEQFF. The DNA of the CDR3 is TGTGCCAGCAGCCCGGGGACTAGCGGGATGTTCTACAATGAGCAGTTCTTC.

This clone was seen a handful of times. For the CDR3, the DNA is TGCAGCGTAGCGACAGGGGAAGGCACTGAAGCTTTCTTT. This encodes CSVATGEGTEAFF. The chain couples TRBV29-1 to TRBJ1-1; the match to TRBD1 covers 8 bases. The length of the CDR3 is 13 residues. J was trimmed by 4 bases and V by 6 bases; bases with no gene match: 7. Germline V lookup: CDR1 SQVTM, CDR2 ANQGSEA.

The chain recombines TRBV2 with TRBJ2-5; 10 bases map to TRBD1. The tail of the sequence fits TRBJ2-7 better, so the J call may be wrong. Per germline, CDR1 SNHLY and CDR2 FYNNEI. CDR3 length: 16 residues. The CDR3: CASSPPGQGKIYEQYF. Written as DNA, the CDR3 is TGTGCCAGCAGTCCTCCGGGACAGGGGAAAATCTACGAGCAGTACTTC.

The chain employs TRBV6-5 and TRBJ2-3, with 13 bases that match TRBD2. CDR1 and CDR2 from the germline V gene are MNHEY and SVGAGI. The CDR3 totals 15 residues. Germline trimming cut 6 bases from V and 6 bases from J; bases unmatched to any gene: 6. CDR3 amino acids: CASSLLAGGSDTQYF. Written as DNA, the CDR3 is TGTGCCAGCAGCCTACTAGCGGGAGGGTCGGATACGCAGTATTTT.

This chain joins TRBV7-3 and TRBJ2-1; D remains unclear. Germline V gene sequence: CDR1 SGHTA, CDR2 FQGTGA. Trimming cost V 8 bases and J 7 bases, with 18 bases left between them. There are 14 residues in the CDR3. For the CDR3, the DNA is TGTGCCAGCGGTTTACAGCCAGGTGAAAATGAGCAGTTCTTC. It specifies CASGLQPGENEQFF.

This chain joins TRBV7-2 and TRBJ1-3; 7 bases agree with TRBD1. Germline V gene sequence: CDR1 SGHTA, CDR2 FQGNSA. V lost 4 bases to trimming and J lost 4 bases; unmatched junction nucleotides: 7. CDR3 size: 15 residues. CDR3 amino acids: CASSYTAGQGNTIYF. CDR3 DNA sequence: TGTGCCAGCAGCTACACCGCGGGACAGGGAAACACCATATATTTT. Drawing the rest from reference TRBV7-2 and TRBJ1-3, the complete variable domain is GAGVSQSPSNKVTEKGKDVELRCDPISGHTALYWYRQSLGQGLEFLIYFQGNSAPDKSGLPSDRFSAERTGGSVSTLTIQRTQQEDSAVYLCASSYTAGQGNTIYFGEGSWLTVV.

The J gene is TRBJ2-3, the V gene TRBV20-1; TRBD2 matches 7 bases. Germline CDR1 reads DFQATT; CDR2 reads SNEGSKA (reference sequence). Unmatched junction bases numbered 1, after V lost 4 bases and J lost 6 bases. This CDR3 has 11 amino acids. The CDR3 sequence: CSATGGDTQYF. The CDR3 DNA reads TGCAGTGCTACCGGGGGGGATACGCAGTATTTT.

The chain joins TRBV19 to TRBJ1-1; D is perhaps TRBD1 (5 bases). The CDR3 consists of 13 residues. V lost 1 base, J lost 8 bases, and 11 bases lay in between. CDR1 LNHDA and CDR2 SQIVND come from the germline V gene (reference sequence). CDR3: CASSIVPRGEAFF. CDR3 in DNA: TGTGCCAGTAGTATAGTTCCTAGGGGAGAAGCTTTCTTT. Together with reference TRBV19 and TRBJ1-1, the CDR3 gives the full variable domain: DGGITQSPKYLFRKEGQNVTLSCEQNLNHDAMYWYRQDPGQGLRLIYYSQIVNDFQKGDIAEGYSVSREKKESFPLTVTSAQKNPTAFYLCASSIVPRGEAFFGQGTRLTVV.

The chain combines TRBV23-1 with TRBJ2-5, with 7 bases fitting TRBD1. The J call may be incorrect, as the DNA end agrees better with TRBJ2-7. TRBV23-1 qualifies as an ORF whose function is uncertain. The CDR3 loop spans 15 amino acids. CDR3 coding DNA: TGCGCCAGCAGTCAACCGACAGGGACGTCCTACGAGCAGTACTTC. Its translation is CASSQPTGTSYEQYF.

This sequence joins TRBV7-6 and TRBJ2-3, with D perhaps TRBD2 (6 bases). Germline CDR1 and CDR2: SGHVS and FNYEAQ. V lost 2 bases to trimming and J lost 4 bases, with 22 bases between them. The length of the CDR3 is 18 residues. As DNA, the CDR3 is TGTGCCAGCAGCTTATACGACGGCGGGATTGGGCCCGCAGATACGCAGTATTTT. Amino acids: CASSLYDGGIGPADTQYF.

The chain joins TRBV7-6 to TRBJ2-5, with D unresolved. The CDR3 extends over 15 amino acids. The V end was cut by 1 base, the J end by 5 bases, with 14 bases between. Germline-derived CDR1 and CDR2 are SGHVS and FNYEAQ. The CDR3 nucleotides are TGTGCCAGCAGCTTAGGTGCATATCCCGGGGAGACCCAGTACTTC. Translation: CASSLGAYPGETQYF.

The rearrangement uses TRBV9 and TRBJ2-1; TRBD1 agrees at 9 bases. From germline, CDR1 is SGDLS and CDR2 YYNGEE. The CDR3 contains 14 residues. The V and J ends lost 3 bases and 3 bases, in that order; junction bases with no gene match: 1. The CDR3 sequence: CASSETGGYNEQFF. The CDR3, as DNA: TGTGCCAGCAGCGAGACAGGGGGCTACAATGAGCAGTTCTTC. Combining the CDR3 with reference TRBV9 and TRBJ2-1 gives the whole variable domain DSGVTQTPKHLITATGQRVTLRCSPRSGDLSVYWYQQSLDQGLQFLIQYYNGEERAKGNILERFSAQQFPDLHSELNLSSLELGDSALYFCASSETGGYNEQFFGPGTRLTVL.

This chain uses TRBV6-5 with TRBJ2-3, with a possible D match to TRBD2 (5 bases). V was clipped by 0 bases and J by 2 bases, with 12 bases between them. Germline lookup yields CDR1 MNHEY and CDR2 SVGAGI. There are 16 residues in the CDR3. The CDR3 sequence: CASSYSPERLTDTQYF. As DNA, the CDR3 is TGTGCCAGCAGTTACTCCCCTGAGCGGCTCACAGATACGCAGTATTTT.

This rearrangement joins TRBV9 to TRBJ2-7; the D is unclear. The CDR3 totals 12 residues. Trimming took 1 base from V and 6 from J, leaving 8 bases between them. CDR1 and CDR2 (germline): SGDLS, YYNGEE. CDR3 DNA sequence: TGTGCCAGCAGCGTAACCCCTAGCGAGCAGTACTTC. Protein: CASSVTPSEQYF.